These 8 T cell receptor beta chains were sequenced from one sample in a study of blood T cell repertoires in COVID-19. The assay was immunoSEQ multiplex PCR, and TCRdb's table has in-frame clones only and misses some. The sample lists roughly 260,000 clones; more than 70% were seen once. The sequenced material came from peripheral blood. Receptor source: a woman aged 18-29 years with acute or convalescent COVID-19.

The rearrangement uses TRBV7-8 and TRBJ1-6, with D possibly TRBD1 on 5 matching bases. Germline assignment: CDR1 SGHVS and CDR2 FQNEAQ. V was pared by 1 base and J by 7 bases, with 8 bases between. This CDR3 region has 14 residues. The CDR3: CASSLDGGNSPLHF. CDR3 nucleotides: TGTGCCAGCAGCTTAGATGGGGGGAATTCACCCCTCCACTTT.

DNA for the CDR3: TGCAGCGTCGAGATAGCCTACGAGCAGTACTTC. Amino acid sequence: CSVEIAYEQYF. This chain joins TRBV29-1 and TRBJ2-7; D is undetermined. CDR1 and CDR2 (germline): SQVTM, ANQGSEA. V lost 6 bases to trimming and J lost 2 bases, with 8 bases between them. The CDR3 is made up of 11 amino acids.

With respect to this clone: The germline gene is not matched at one end of the junction; a read error may be the cause. The V call is TRBV7-7, the J call TRBJ2-2; tentatively, D is TRBD2 (5 bases). The CDR3 has 15 residues. Germline values: CDR1 SSHAT, CDR2 FNYEAQ (reference sequence). The CDR3 sequence is CASSSTIGDTGELFF. In DNA form, the CDR3 reads TGTGCTAGCAGCTCAACAATCGGGGACACCGGGGAGCTGTTTTTT. Drawing the rest from reference TRBV7-7 and TRBJ2-2, the complete variable domain is GAGVSQSPRYKVTKRGQDVTLRCDPISSHATLYWYQQALGQGPEFLTYFNYEAQPDKSGLPSDRFSAERPEGSISTLTIQRTEQRDSAMYRCASSSTIGDTGELFFGEGSRLTVL.

The rearrangement joins TRBV7-9 to TRBJ2-3; D not resolved. The CDR3 spans 15 residues. The V gene lost 4 bases and the J gene lost 3 bases, with 14 bases spanning the gap. Looked up from germline, CDR1 is SEHNR and CDR2 is FQNEAQ (reference sequence). CDR3 sequence: CASSYLPAGTDTQYF. The CDR3 region has the DNA TGTGCCAGCAGCTATTTACCCGCCGGGACAGATACGCAGTATTTT.

The chain recombines TRBV6-5 with TRBJ2-7; 8 bases are a match to TRBD2. The junction had 8 bases not matched to a gene; V was cut back by 2 bases and J by 2 bases. The CDR3 is made up of 16 amino acids. Germline assignment: CDR1 MNHEY and CDR2 SVGAGI. In nucleotides, the CDR3 is TGTGCCAGCAGTTACCCTCCGGACGGGAGGGCCTACGAGCAGTACTTC. Protein sequence: CASSYPPDGRAYEQYF.

The rearrangement joins TRBV7-2 to TRBJ2-7, with 9 nucleotides matching TRBD2. The CDR3 length is 13 residues. V was clipped by 6 bases and J by 6 bases; unmatched bases: 6. Germline CDR1 and CDR2: SGHTA and FQGNSA. CDR3: CASRLGLASEQYF. The CDR3 DNA reads as TGTGCCAGCAGATTGGGACTAGCAAGCGAGCAGTACTTC.

The chain uses TRBV5-1 and TRBJ1-4; D perhaps matches TRBD1 (5 bases). The CDR3 is 17 residues long. The germline V and J ends were trimmed by 4 bases and 7 bases, with 23 bases remaining between them. Germline V lookup: CDR1 SGHRS, CDR2 YFSETQ. DNA for the CDR3: TGCGCCAGCAGCCCGCAGAGTGGACTGGGACTAGGTGAAAAACTGTTTTTT. It is translated as CASSPQSGLGLGEKLFF.

V gene TRBV29-1 combines with J gene TRBJ1-1, with TRBD1 matching over 8 bases. V lost 5 bases and J lost 4; bases outside the gene matches: 6. The length of the CDR3 is 13 residues. Looked up from germline, CDR1 is SQVTM and CDR2 is ANQGSEA. The DNA of the CDR3 is TGCAGCGTTTACGGACAGGGAGGCACTGAAGCTTTCTTT. Its protein is CSVYGQGGTEAFF.